Sequencing of this T cell receptor (beta chain) was carried out in a study of cytomegalovirus exposure and HLA in healthy donors. The PCR was carried out with 60 Vbeta primers and 13 Jbeta primers. Repertoires were generated with immunoSEQ multiplex PCR, while TCRdb's copy carries only in-frame clones and drops some. This sample has 150,000 to 200,000 clones, with roughly 79% found just once. The length of the CDR3 is 14 residues. Germline loops: CDR1 SGHAT, CDR2 FQNNGV. Trimming took 5 bases from V and 6 from J; bases not matched to a gene: 7. The origin of this receptor is a male donor in good health and CMV-seropositive. The rearrangement uses TRBV11-2 and TRBJ1-1, with 9 bases that match TRBD1. Sequences were obtained from PBMCs. Written as DNA, the CDR3 is TGTGCCAGCAGCCCCGAGGGACAGGGCGCTGAAGCTTTCTTT. This codes for CASSPEGQGAEAFF.